The 8 T cell receptor beta chains below come from one sample, sequenced in a study of Ad26.COV2.S vaccination and SARS-CoV-2 variants. Clones were sequenced by immunoSEQ multiplex PCR, and TCRdb holds only the in-frame ones, with some missing. The data show some 340,000 clones, about 82% seen once. The treatment: about 20 received Ad26.COV2.S at low or high dose, single or two shots; 5 received placebo; per-sample allocation not given. Material that was analyzed had been drawn on day 63 after the first vaccine or placebo injection. Specimen: peripheral blood, collected in a trial of Ad26.COV2.S vaccine versus placebo. The receptors originated from a person aged 18-60 years who received the Ad26.COV2.S COVID-19 vaccine or a placebo.

The V and J genes are TRBV2 and TRBJ2-1; D is possibly TRBD1 (5 bases). The V gene lost 6 bases and the J gene lost 6 bases, with 15 bases spanning the gap. CDR3 length: 14 residues. The germline CDR1 and CDR2 sequences are SNHLY and FYNNEI. CDR3 amino acids: CASRWSVRGNEQFF. As DNA, the CDR3 is TGTGCCAGCAGGTGGTCAGTTAGGGGCAATGAGCAGTTCTTC.

The V gene is TRBV10-3, the J gene TRBJ2-6, with 8 nucleotides matching TRBD1. Germline V CDR1 and CDR2: ENHRY, SYGVKD. CDR3 length: 17 residues. V lost 6 bases to trimming and J lost 1 base; unmatched junction nucleotides: 8. The CDR3 reads CAIRQTGVDSGANVLTF. Here the CDR3 DNA reads TGTGCCATCAGACAGACAGGGGTGGATTCTGGGGCCAACGTCCTGACTTTC.

The chain is built from TRBV2 and TRBJ1-5; tentative D call: TRBD1 (5 bases). Deletions cut 3 bases from V and 3 bases from J, with 12 bases between. This CDR3 region has 15 residues. Germline V lookup: CDR1 SNHLY, CDR2 FYNNEI. The CDR3, as DNA: TGTGCCAGCAGTGATCCTGACAGTAACAATCAGCCCCAGCATTTT. It yields the protein CASSDPDSNNQPQHF.

The chain links TRBV5-5 to TRBJ1-4; 7 bases fit TRBD1. Unmatched junction bases numbered 7, after V lost 7 bases and J lost 7 bases. Germline V gene data show CDR1 as SGHKS and CDR2 as YYEKEE (reference sequence). This CDR3 is built from 13 residues. CDR3: CASSRGGTEKLFF. Written as DNA, the CDR3 is TGTGCCAGCTCGAGAGGGGGCACTGAAAAACTGTTTTTT.

DNA for the CDR3: TGTGCCAGTAAAAGTTGGGGGGAAAAACTGTTTTTT. This gives the protein CASKSWGEKLFF. The chain uses TRBV19 and TRBJ1-4, with a weak D call TRBD1 (5 bases). This CDR3 comprises 12 residues. V dropped 7 bases and J dropped 8 bases, with 11 bases sitting between them. CDR1 is LNHDA and CDR2 is SQIVND in the germline V gene (reference sequence).

This clone appeared a single time. V is TRBV5-4 and J is TRBJ2-1, with D perhaps being TRBD1 or TRBD2 (6 bases each). V gave up 4 bases and J gave up 4 bases, with 12 bases separating them. Germline values: CDR1 SGHNT, CDR2 YYREEE (reference sequence). The CDR3 runs to 14 residues. The CDR3 DNA sequence: TGTGCCAGCAGCCGCCAAGGGGGGTACAATGAGCAGTTCTTC. Protein sequence: CASSRQGGYNEQFF.

This clone was observed a single time. The chain links TRBV6-1 to TRBJ2-1; D is possibly TRBD1 or TRBD2 (5 bases each). Trimming removed 1 base from V and 8 bases from J, with 12 bases in between. CDR1 and CDR2 from the germline V gene are MNHNS and SASEGT. This CDR3 spans 14 amino acids. The CDR3 loop is CASSEGGGWDEQFF. Here the CDR3 DNA reads TGTGCCAGCAGTGAAGGTGGGGGATGGGATGAGCAGTTCTTC.

This clone was seen more than once but under ten times. The chain uses TRBV9 and TRBJ2-3, with TRBD2 matching 14 bases. The CDR3 runs to 15 residues. CDR1 is SGDLS, CDR2 YYNGEE, per germline. V was clipped by 2 bases and J by 6 bases; unmatched bases: 2. The CDR3 DNA sequence: TGTGCCAGCAGCGTGCGACTAGCGGGGGGGGATACGCAGTATTTT. Protein product: CASSVRLAGGDTQYF.